The entry below gives a single T cell receptor (beta chain) sequence along with its context. V shed 5 bases and J 4 bases; nucleotides not matched to a gene: 6. This CDR3 is built from 14 residues. Germline CDR1 reads SGHRS; CDR2 reads YFSETQ. Generated by immunoSEQ multiplex PCR, the TCRdb table keeps only in-frame clones and is missing some. The sample holds around 79,000 clones, around four fifths seen once. The sample comes from a study of PD-L1 blockade in urothelial cancer. The time point: pretreatment peripheral blood. The J gene is TRBJ2-3, the V gene TRBV5-1; 8 nucleotides match TRBD2. Sequencing used PBMCs, obtained around atezolizumab (anti-PD-L1) treatment. This TCR came from a middle-aged man with urothelial cancer. The chain's CDR3 is CASSGGRNADTQYF. The CDR3 DNA follows: TGCGCCAGCAGTGGCGGGAGGAACGCAGATACGCAGTATTTT.